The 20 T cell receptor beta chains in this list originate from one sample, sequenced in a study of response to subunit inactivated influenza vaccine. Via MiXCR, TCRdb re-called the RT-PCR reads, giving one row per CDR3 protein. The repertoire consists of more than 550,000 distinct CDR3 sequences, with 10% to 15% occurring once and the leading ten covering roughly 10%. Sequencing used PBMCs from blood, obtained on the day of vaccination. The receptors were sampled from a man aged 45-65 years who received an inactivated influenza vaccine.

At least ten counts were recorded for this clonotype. The CDR3 DNA sequence: TGCAGCGCTTTAGTCATGAGTGGGGCGCAGTATTTT. Protein sequence: CSALVMSGAQYF. The rearrangement links TRBV29-1 to TRBJ2-3; D is unclear. Germline V gene sequence: CDR1 SQVTM, CDR2 ANQGSEA. Trimming cost V 7 bases and J 10 bases, with 18 bases left between them. The CDR3 runs to 12 residues.

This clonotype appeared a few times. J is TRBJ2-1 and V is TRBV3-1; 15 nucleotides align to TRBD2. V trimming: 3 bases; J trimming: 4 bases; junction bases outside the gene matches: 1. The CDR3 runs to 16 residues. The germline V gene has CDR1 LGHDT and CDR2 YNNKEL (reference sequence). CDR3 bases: TGTGCCAGCAGCCAGGGGACTAGCGGGGGGTACAATGAGCAGTTCTTC. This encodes CASSQGTSGGYNEQFF.

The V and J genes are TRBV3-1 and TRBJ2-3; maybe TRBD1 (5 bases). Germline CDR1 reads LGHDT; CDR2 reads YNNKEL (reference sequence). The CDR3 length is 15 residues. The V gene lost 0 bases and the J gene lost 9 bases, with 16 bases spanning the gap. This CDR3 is CASSQEYVRQFTQYF. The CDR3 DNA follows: TGTGCCAGCAGCCAAGAGTACGTCCGACAGTTCACGCAGTATTTT.

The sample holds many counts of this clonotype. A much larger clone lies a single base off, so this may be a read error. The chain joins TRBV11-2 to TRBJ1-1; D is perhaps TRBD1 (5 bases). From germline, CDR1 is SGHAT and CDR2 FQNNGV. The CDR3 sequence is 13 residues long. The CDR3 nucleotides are TGTGCCAGCAGCTTAGGGGGGAACGCTGAAGCTTTCTTT. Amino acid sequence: CASSLGGNAEAFF.

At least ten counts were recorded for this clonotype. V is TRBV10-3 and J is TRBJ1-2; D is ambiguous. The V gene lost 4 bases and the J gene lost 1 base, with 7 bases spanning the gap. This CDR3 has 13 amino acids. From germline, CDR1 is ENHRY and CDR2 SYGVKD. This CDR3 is CAISGLDNYGYTF. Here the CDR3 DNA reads TGTGCCATCAGTGGTTTGGATAACTATGGCTACACCTTC.

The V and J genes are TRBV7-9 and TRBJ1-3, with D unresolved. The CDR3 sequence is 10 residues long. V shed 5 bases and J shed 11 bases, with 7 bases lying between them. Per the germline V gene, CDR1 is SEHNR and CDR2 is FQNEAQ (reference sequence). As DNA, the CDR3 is TGTGCCAGCAGCGGGGAGTCCATATATTTT. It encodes CASSGESIYF.

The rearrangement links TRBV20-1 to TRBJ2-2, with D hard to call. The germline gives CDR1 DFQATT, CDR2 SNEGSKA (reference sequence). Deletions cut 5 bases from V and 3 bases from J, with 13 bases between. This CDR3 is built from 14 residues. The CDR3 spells CSALVGQDTGELFF. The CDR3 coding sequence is TGCAGTGCTCTGGTCGGGCAAGACACCGGGGAGCTGTTTTTT.

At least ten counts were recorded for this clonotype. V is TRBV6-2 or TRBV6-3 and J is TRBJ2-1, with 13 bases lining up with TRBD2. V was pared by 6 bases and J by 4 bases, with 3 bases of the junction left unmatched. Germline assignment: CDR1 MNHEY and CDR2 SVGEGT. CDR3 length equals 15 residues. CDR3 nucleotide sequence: TGTGCCAGCAGGAGACTAGCGGGAGGATACAATGAGCAGTTCTTC. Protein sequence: CASRRLAGGYNEQFF.

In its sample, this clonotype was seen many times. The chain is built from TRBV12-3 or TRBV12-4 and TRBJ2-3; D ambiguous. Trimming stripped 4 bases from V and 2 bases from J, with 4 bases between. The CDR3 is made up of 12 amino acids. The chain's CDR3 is CASSYPTDTQYF. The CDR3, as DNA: TGTGCCAGCAGTTACCCCACAGATACGCAGTATTTT.

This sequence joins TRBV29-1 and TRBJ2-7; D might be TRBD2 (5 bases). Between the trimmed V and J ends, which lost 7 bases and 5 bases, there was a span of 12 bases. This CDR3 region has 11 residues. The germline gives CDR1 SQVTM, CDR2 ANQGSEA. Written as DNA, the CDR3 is TGCAGCGCCCAAAGAGGGCACGAGCAGTACTTC. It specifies CSAQRGHEQYF.

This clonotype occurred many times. The DNA for the CDR3 is TGTGCCATCGCGGGACCTGGCGACGAGCAGTACTTC. It encodes CAIAGPGDEQYF. The gene calls are TRBV10-3 and TRBJ2-7; a possible D gene is TRBD2 (6 bases). From germline, CDR1 is ENHRY and CDR2 SYGVKD. The length of the CDR3 is 12 residues. Between the trimmed V and J ends, which lost 8 bases and 5 bases, there was a span of 13 bases.

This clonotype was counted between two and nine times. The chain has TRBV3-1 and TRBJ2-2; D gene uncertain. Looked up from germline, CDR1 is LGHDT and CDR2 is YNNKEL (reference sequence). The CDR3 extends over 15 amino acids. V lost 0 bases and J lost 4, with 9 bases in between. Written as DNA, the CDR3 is TGTGCCAGCAGCCAAGAAGGGTTGCGCACCGGGGAGCTGTTTTTT. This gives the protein CASSQEGLRTGELFF.

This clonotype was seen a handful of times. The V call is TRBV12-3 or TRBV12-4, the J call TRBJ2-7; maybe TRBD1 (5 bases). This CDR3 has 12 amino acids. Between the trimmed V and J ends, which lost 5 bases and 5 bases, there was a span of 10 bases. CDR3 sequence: CASSNWGNEQYF. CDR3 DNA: TGTGCCAGCAGTAATTGGGGCAACGAGCAGTACTTC.

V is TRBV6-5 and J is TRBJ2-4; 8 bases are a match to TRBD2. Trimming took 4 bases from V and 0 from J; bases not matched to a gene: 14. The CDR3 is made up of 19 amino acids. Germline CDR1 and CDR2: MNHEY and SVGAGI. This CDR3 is CASSSREGRGPLAKNIQYF. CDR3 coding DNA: TGTGCCAGCAGTTCCCGGGAGGGCCGCGGCCCCCTAGCCAAAAACATTCAGTACTTC.

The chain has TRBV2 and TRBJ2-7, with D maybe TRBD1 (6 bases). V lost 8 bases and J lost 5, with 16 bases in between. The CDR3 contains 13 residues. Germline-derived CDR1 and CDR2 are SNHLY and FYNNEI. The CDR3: CASRRTVRDEQYF. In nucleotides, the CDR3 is TGTGCCAGCCGAAGGACAGTCAGAGACGAGCAGTACTTC.

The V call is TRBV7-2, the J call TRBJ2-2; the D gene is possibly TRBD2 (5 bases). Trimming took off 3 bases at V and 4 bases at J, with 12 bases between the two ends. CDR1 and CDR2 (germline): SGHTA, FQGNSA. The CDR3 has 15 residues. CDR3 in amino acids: CASSFPGMSTGELFF. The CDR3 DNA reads TGTGCCAGCAGCTTCCCGGGAATGAGCACCGGGGAGCTGTTTTTT. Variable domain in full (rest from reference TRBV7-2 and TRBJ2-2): GAGVSQSPSNKVTEKGKDVELRCDPISGHTALYWYRQSLGQGLEFLIYFQGNSAPDKSGLPSDRFSAERTGGSVSTLTIQRTQQEDSAVYLCASSFPGMSTGELFFGEGSRLTVL.

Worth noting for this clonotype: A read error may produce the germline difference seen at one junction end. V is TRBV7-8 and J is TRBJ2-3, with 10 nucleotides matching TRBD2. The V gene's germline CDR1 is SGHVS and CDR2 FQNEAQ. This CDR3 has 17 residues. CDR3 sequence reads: CASSPDRAGGPKDTQCF. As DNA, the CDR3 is TGTGCCAGCAGCCCCGACCGAGCGGGGGGGCCTAAAGATACGCAGTGTTTT.

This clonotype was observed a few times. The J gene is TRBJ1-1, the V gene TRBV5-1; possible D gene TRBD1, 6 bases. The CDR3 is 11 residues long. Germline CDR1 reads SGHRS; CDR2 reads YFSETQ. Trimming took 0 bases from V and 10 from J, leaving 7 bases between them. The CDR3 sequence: CASSLEGGAFF. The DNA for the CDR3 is TGCGCCAGCAGCTTGGAGGGGGGAGCTTTCTTT.

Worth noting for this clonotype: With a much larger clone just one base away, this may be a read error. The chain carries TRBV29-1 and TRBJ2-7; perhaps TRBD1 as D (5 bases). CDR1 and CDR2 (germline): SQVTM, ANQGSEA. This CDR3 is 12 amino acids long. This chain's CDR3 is CSVFTGSYGQYF. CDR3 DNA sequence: TGCAGCGTTTTTACAGGATCCTACGGGCAGTACTTC.

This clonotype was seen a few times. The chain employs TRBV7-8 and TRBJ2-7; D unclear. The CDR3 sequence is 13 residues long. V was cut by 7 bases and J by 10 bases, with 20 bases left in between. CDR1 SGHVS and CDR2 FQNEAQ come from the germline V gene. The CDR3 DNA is TGTGCCAGCATCCAAGGATTTTCCCAGATTCAGTACTTC. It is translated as CASIQGFSQIQYF. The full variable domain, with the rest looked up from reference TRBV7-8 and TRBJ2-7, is GAGVSQSPRYKVAKRGQDVALRCDPISGHVSLFWYQQALGQGPEFLTYFQNEAQLDKSGLPSDRFFAERPEGSVSTLKIQRTQQEDSAVYLCASIQGFSQIQYFGPGTRLTVT.